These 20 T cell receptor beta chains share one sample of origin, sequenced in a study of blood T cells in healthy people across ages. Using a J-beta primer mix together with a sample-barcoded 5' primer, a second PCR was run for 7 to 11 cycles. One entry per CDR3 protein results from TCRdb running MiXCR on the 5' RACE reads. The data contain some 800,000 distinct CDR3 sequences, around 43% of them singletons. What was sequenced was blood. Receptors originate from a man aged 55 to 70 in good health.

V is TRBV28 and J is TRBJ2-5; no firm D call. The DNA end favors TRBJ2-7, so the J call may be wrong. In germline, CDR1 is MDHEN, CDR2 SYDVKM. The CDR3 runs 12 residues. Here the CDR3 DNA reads TGTGCCAGCAGTTCAAGAGCAGCCGAGCAGTACTTC. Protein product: CASSSRAAEQYF.

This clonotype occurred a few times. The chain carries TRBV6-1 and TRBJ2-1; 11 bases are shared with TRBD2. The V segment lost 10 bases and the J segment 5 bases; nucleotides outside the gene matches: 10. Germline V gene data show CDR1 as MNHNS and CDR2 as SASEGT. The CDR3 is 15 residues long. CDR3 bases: TGTGCCACCTACCGCGGGACTAGCGGAAACAATGAGCAGTTCTTC. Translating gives CATYRGTSGNNEQFF.

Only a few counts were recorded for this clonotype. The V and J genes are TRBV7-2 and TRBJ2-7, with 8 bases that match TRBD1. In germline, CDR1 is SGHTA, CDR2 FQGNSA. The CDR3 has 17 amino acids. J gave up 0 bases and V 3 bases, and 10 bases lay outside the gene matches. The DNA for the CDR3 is TGTGCCAGCAGCTTGGGGCTTCCGGGACAGGTCTCCTACGAGCAGTACTTC. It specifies CASSLGLPGQVSYEQYF.

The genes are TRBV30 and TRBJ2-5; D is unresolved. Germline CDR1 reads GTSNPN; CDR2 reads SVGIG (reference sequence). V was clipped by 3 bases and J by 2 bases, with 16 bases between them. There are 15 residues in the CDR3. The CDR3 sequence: CAWRPGGMIQETQYF. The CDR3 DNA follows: TGTGCCTGGAGACCAGGTGGGATGATACAAGAGACCCAGTACTTC.

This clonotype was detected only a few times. The CDR3 sequence is CASSRVNQETQYF. The CDR3 DNA is TGTGCCAGCAGCCGAGTAAACCAAGAGACCCAGTACTTC. J is TRBJ2-5 and V is TRBV7-9; no firm D call. CDR3 length: 13 amino acids. From germline, CDR1 is SEHNR and CDR2 FQNEAQ (reference sequence). V gave up 5 bases and J gave up 0 bases, with 7 bases separating them.

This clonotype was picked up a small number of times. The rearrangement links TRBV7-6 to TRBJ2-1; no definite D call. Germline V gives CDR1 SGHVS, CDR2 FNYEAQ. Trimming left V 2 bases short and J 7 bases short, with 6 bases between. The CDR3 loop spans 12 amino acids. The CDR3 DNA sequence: TGTGCCAGCAGCTTAATTCGGAATGAGCAGTTCTTC. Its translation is CASSLIRNEQFF. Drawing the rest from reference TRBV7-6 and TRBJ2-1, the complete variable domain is GAGVSQSPRYKVTKRGQDVALRCDPISGHVSLYWYRQALGQGPEFLTYFNYEAQQDKSGLPNDRFSAERPEGSISTLTIQRTEQRDSAMYRCASSLIRNEQFFGPGTRLTVL.

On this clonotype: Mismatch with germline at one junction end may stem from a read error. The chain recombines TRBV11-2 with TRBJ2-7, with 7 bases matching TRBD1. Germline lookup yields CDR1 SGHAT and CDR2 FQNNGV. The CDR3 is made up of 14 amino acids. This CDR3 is CANSLIRGRNGQYF. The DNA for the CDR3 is TGTGCCAACAGCTTAATAAGGGGGCGGAATGGGCAGTACTTC.

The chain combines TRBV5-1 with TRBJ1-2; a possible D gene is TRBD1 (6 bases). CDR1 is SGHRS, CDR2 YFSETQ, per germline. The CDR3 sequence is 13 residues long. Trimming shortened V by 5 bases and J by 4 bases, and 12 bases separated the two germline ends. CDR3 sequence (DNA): TGCGCCAGCAGGGCCGGACAGTCCTATGGCTACACCTTC. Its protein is CASRAGQSYGYTF.

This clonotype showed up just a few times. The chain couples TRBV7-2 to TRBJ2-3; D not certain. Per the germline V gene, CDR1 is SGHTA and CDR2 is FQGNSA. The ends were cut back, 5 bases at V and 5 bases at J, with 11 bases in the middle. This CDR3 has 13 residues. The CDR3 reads CASSPQYGDTQYF. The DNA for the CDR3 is TGTGCCAGCAGCCCCCAATACGGAGATACGCAGTATTTT.

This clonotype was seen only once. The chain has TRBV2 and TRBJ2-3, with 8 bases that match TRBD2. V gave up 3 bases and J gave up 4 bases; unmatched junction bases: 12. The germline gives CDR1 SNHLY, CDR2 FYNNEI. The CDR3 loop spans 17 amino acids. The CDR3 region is CASSERRGGLSADTQYF. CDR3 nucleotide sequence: TGTGCCAGCAGTGAGCGACGGGGGGGCCTTTCCGCAGATACGCAGTATTTT.

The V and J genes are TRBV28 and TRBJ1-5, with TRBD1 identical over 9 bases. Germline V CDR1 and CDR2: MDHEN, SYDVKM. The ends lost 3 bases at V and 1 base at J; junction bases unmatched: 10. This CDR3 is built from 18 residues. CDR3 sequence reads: CASSFRTGVIRSNQPQHF. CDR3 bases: TGTGCCAGCAGTTTTCGGACAGGGGTCATAAGAAGCAATCAGCCCCAGCATTTT.

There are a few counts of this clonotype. The CDR3 loop reads CSVERGEGNEQFF. The CDR3 region has the DNA TGCAGCGTTGAACGGGGGGAGGGCAATGAGCAGTTCTTC. The chain recombines TRBV29-1 with TRBJ2-1; 7 bases map to TRBD2. The CDR3 has 13 amino acids. Germline CDR1 is SQVTM and CDR2 is ANQGSEA. V dropped 2 bases and J dropped 6; count of bases not matched to a gene: 4.

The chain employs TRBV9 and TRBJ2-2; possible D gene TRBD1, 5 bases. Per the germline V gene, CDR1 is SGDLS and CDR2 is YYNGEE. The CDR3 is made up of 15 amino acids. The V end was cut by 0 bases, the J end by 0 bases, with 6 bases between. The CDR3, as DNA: TGTGCCAGCAGCGTAGGCAGGGCGAACACCGGGGAGCTGTTTTTT. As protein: CASSVGRANTGELFF.

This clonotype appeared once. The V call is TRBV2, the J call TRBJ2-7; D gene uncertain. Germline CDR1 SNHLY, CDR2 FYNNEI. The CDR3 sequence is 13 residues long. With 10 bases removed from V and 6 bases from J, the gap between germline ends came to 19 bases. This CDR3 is CATRRTLWSEQYF. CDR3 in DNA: TGTGCCACCCGAAGGACCCTATGGTCCGAGCAGTACTTC. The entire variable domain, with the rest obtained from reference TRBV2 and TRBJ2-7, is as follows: EPEVTQTPSHQVTQMGQEVILRCVPISNHLYFYWYRQILGQKVEFLVSFYNNEISEKSEIFDDQFSVERPDGSNFTLKIRSTKLEDSAMYFCATRRTLWSEQYFGPGTRLTVT.

CDR3 region: CASSEGAGDYGYTF. The CDR3 DNA sequence: TGTGCCAGCAGTGAAGGTGCAGGGGACTATGGCTACACCTTC. The gene calls are TRBV25-1 and TRBJ1-2, with a tentative D call TRBD1 (6 bases). Germline-derived CDR1 and CDR2 are MGHDK and SYGVNS. This CDR3 is 14 amino acids long. V was shortened by 2 bases and J by 3 bases, with 10 bases between the two germline ends.

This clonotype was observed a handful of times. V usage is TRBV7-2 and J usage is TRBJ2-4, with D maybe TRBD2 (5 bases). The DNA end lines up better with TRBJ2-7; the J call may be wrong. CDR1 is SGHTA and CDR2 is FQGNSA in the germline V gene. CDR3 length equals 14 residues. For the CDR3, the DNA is TGTGCCAGCAGCTTAGGACCGGAGGTTTACGAGCAGTACTTC. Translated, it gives CASSLGPEVYEQYF.

The CDR3 nucleotides read TGCAGTGCACGACAGGTCATGAACACTGAAGCTTTCTTT. Its protein is CSARQVMNTEAFF. The chain combines TRBV20-1 with TRBJ1-1, with D perhaps TRBD1 (6 bases). Per the germline V gene, CDR1 is DFQATT and CDR2 is SNEGSKA (reference sequence). V lost 6 bases and J lost 0, with 11 bases in between. The CDR3 runs 13 residues.

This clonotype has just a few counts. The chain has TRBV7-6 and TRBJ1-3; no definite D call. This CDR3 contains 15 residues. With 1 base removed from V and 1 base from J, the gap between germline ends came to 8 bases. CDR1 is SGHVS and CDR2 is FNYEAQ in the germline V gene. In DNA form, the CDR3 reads TGTGCCAGCAGCTTAGGGCCAATATCTGGAAACACCATATATTTT. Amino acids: CASSLGPISGNTIYF.

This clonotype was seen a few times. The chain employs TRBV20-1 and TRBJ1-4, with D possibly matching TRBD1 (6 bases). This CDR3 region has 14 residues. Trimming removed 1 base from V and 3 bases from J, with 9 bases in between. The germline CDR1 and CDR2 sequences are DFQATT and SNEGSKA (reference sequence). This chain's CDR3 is CSARVGQANEKLFF. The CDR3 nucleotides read TGCAGTGCTAGAGTGGGACAAGCTAATGAAAAACTGTTTTTT.

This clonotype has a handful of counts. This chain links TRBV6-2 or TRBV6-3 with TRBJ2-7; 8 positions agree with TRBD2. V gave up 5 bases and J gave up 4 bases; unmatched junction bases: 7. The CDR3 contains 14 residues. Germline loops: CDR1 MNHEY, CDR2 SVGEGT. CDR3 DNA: TGTGCCAGCAGTCAAACTAGCGGCGCTTACGAGCAGTACTTC. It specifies CASSQTSGAYEQYF.